The source of this T cell receptor beta chain is a study of long-term antiretroviral therapy in people with HIV. Findings of the study overall: Narrower CDR3 length ranges marked HIV repertoires relative to controls. Pre-ART expanded TRB clones stayed dominant throughout, though often decreasing after ART. Sampling of blood ran from the mid-2000s to the late 2010s, and older ART regimens were possibly in use.

Germline-derived CDR1 and CDR2 are SGHDT and YYEEEE. After removal of 1 base from V and 0 bases from J, the junction contained 10 bases not matched to a gene. The CDR3 sequence is 18 residues long. At least two post-ART and at least one pre-ART PBMC sample were available for each donor. Sequencing relied on immunoSEQ assay v3.0, run at survey level. The method was immunoSEQ multiplex PCR; TCRdb's version includes in-frame clones alone and lacks a portion of them. The sample has about 48,000 clones, about 81% seen once. Comments on this clone: What it binds is unknown.

The chain joins TRBV5-6 to TRBJ2-4, with 7 nucleotides matching TRBD1. The TCR comes from a woman under 30 with HIV. The sample consisted of unsorted PBMCs, taken 0.8 years after starting antiretroviral therapy. In DNA, the CDR3 is TGTGCCAGCAGCTTGAGGCCGTCGACAGGGCTAGCCAAAAACATTCAGTACTTC. Protein product: CASSLRPSTGLAKNIQYF.